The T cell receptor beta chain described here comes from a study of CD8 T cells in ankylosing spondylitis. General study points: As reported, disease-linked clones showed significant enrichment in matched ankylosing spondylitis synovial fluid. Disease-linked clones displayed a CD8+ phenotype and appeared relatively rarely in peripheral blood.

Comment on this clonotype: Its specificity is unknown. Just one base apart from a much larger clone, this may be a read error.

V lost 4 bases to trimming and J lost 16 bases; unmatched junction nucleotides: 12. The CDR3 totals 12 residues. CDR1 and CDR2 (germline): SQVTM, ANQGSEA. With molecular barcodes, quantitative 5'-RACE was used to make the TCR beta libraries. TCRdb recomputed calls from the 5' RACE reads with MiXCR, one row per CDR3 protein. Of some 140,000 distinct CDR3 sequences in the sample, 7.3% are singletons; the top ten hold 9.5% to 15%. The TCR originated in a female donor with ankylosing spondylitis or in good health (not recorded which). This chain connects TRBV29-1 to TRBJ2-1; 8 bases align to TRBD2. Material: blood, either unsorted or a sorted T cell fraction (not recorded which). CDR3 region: CSVVGLAGGYFF. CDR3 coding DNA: TGCAGCGTTGTGGGGCTAGCGGGTGGCTACTTCTTC.